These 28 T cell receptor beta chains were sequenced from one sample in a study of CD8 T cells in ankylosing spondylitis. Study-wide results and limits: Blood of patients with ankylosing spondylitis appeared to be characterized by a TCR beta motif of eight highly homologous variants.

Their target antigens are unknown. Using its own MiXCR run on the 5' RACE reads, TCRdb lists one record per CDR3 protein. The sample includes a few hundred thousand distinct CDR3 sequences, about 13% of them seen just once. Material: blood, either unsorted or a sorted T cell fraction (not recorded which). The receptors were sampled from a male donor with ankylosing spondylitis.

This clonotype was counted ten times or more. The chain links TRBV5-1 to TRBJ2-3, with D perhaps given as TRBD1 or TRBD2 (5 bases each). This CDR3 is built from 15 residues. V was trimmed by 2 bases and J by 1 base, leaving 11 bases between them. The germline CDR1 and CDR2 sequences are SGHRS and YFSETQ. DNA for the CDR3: TGCGCCAGCAGCTTCGGGACCCCTCGCACAGATACGCAGTATTTT. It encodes CASSFGTPRTDTQYF.

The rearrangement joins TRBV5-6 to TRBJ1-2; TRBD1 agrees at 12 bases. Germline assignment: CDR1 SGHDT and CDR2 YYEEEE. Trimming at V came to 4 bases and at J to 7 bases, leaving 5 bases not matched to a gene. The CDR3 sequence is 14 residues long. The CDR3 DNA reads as TGTGCCAGCAGCGGGGGACAGGGGGCAGGTGGCTACACCTTC. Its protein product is CASSGGQGAGGYTF.

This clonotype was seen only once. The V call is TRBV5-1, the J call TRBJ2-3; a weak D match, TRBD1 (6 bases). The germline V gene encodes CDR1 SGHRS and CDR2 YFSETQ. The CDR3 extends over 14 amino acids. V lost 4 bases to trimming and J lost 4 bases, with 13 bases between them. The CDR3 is CASSVGEGADTQYF. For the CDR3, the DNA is TGCGCCAGCAGCGTAGGCGAGGGGGCAGATACGCAGTATTTT.

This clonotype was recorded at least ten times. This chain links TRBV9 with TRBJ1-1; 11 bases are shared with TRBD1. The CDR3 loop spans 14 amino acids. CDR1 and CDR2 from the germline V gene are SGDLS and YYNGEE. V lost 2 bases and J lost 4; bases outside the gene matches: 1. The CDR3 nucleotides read TGTGCCAGCAGCGTCGGGACAGGGGGCACTGAAGCTTTCTTT. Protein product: CASSVGTGGTEAFF.

The CDR3 nucleotides are TGTGCCAGCGAAAGCGGGAGAGGATTTGTGGCGCAGTATTTT. Protein: CASESGRGFVAQYF. The chain has TRBV28 and TRBJ2-3; 8 bases are shared with TRBD2. Losses at the gene ends were 8 bases for V and 10 bases for J; bases not matched to a gene: 14. Germline V gene lookup returns CDR1 MDHEN and CDR2 SYDVKM. The CDR3 is 14 residues long. The full variable domain, in which reference TRBV28 and TRBJ2-3 provide the parts outside the CDR3, is DVKVTQSSRYLVKRTGEKVFLECVQDMDHENMFWYRQDPGLGLRLIYFSYDVKMKEKGDIPEGYSVSREKKERFSLILESASTNQTSMYLCASESGRGFVAQYFGPGTRLTVL.

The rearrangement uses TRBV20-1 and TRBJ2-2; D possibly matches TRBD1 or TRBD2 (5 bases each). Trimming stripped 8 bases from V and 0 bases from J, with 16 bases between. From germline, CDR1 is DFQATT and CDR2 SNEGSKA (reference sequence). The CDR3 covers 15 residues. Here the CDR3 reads CSTVRVGANTGELFF. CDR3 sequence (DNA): TGCAGTACAGTTAGGGTGGGGGCGAACACCGGGGAGCTGTTTTTT.

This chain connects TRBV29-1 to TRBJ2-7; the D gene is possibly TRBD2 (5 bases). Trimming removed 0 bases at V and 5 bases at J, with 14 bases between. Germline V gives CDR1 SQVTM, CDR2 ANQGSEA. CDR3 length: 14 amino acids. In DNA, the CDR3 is TGCAGCGTTGAAGAAGGGCGGGCTTGGAACGAGCAGTACTTC. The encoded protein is CSVEEGRAWNEQYF.

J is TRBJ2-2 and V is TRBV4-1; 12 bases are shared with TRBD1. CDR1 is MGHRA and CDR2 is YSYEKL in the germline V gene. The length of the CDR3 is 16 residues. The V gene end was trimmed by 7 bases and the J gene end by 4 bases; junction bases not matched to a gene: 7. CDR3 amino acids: CASTWPGQGATGELFF. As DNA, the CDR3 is TGCGCCAGCACCTGGCCGGGACAGGGGGCCACCGGGGAGCTGTTTTTT.

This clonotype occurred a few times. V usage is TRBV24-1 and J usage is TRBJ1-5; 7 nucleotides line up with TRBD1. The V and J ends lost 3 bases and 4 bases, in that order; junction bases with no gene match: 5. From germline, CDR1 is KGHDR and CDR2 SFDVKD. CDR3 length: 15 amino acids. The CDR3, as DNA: TGTGCCACCAGTGATCCGGGACAGATGAATCAGCCCCAGCATTTT. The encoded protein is CATSDPGQMNQPQHF.

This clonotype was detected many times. CDR3 bases: TGTGCCAGCAGCAACGTTCCCGCTGCAGGCACCGGGGAGCTGTTTTTT. Protein product: CASSNVPAAGTGELFF. The chain employs TRBV7-9 and TRBJ2-2; D unresolved. CDR1 and CDR2 (germline): SEHNR, FQNEAQ (reference sequence). V lost 5 bases to trimming and J lost 4 bases, with 17 bases between them. CDR3 length: 16 amino acids.

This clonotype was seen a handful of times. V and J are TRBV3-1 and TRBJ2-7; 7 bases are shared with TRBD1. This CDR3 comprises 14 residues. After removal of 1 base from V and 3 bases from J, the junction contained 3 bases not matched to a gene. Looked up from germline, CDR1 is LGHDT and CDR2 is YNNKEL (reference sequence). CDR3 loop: CASSQVPGGYEQYV. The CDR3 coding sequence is TGTGCCAGCAGCCAAGTACCAGGGGGCTACGAGCAGTACGTC.

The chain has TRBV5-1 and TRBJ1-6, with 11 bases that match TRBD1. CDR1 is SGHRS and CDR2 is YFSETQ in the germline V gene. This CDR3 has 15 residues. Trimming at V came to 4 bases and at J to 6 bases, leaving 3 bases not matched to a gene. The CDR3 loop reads CASSTGTGGNSPLHF. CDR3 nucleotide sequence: TGCGCCAGCAGCACGGGGACAGGGGGTAATTCACCCCTCCACTTT. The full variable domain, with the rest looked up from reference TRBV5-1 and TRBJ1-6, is KAGVTQTPRYLIKTRGQQVTLSCSPISGHRSVSWYQQTPGQGLQFLFEYFSETQRNKGNFPGRFSGRQFSNSRSEMNVSTLELGDSALYLCASSTGTGGNSPLHFGNGTRLTVT.

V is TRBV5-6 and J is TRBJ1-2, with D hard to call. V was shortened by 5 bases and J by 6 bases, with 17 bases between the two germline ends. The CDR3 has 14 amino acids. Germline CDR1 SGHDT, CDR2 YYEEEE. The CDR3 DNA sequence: TGTGCCAGCAGATGGCGGGAATACTCGGATGGCTACACCTTC. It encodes CASRWREYSDGYTF.

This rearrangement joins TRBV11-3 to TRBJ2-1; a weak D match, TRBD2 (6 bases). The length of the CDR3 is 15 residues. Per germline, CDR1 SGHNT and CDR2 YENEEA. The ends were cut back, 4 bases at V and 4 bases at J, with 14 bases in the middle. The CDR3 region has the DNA TGTGCCAGCAGCTCCCTAACGGGAGAATACAATGAGCAGTTCTTC. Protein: CASSSLTGEYNEQFF.

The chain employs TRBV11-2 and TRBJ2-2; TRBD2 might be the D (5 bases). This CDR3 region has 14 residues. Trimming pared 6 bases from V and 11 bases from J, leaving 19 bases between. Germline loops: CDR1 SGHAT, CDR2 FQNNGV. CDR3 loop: CASRPTGIAKELFF. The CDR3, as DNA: TGTGCCAGCAGACCTACCGGGATAGCAAAAGAGCTGTTTTTT. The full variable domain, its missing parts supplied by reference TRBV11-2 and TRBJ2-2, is EAGVAQSPRYKIIEKRQSVAFWCNPISGHATLYWYQQILGQGPKLLIQFQNNGVVDDSQLPKDRFSAERLKGVDSTLKIQPAKLEDSAVYLCASRPTGIAKELFFGEGSRLTVL.

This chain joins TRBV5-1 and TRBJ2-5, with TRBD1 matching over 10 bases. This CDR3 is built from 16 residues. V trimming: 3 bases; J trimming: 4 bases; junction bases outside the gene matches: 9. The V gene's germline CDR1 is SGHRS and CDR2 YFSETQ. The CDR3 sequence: CASSYPTGGALETQYF. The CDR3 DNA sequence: TGCGCCAGCAGCTACCCGACAGGGGGCGCGTTAGAGACCCAGTACTTC.

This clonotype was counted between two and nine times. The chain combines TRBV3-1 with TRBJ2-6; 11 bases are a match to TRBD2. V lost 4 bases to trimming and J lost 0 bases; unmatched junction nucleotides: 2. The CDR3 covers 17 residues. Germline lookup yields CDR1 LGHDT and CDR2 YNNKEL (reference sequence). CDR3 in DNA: TGTGCCAGCAGCCGACTAGCGGGGACCTCTGGGGCCAACGTCCTGACTTTC. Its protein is CASSRLAGTSGANVLTF.

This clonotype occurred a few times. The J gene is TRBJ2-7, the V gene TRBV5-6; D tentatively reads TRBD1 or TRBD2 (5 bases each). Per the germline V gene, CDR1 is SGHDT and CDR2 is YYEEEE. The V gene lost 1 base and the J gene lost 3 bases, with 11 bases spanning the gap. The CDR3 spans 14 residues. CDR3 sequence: CASSLLGEGYEQYF. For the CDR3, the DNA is TGTGCCAGCAGCTTGCTGGGGGAAGGCTACGAGCAGTACTTC.

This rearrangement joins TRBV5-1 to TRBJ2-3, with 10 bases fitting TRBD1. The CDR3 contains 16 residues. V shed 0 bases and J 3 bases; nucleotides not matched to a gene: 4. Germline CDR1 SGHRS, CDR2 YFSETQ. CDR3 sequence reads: CASSLGDRGQTDTQYF. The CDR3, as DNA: TGCGCCAGCAGCTTGGGGGACAGGGGTCAGACAGATACGCAGTATTTT.

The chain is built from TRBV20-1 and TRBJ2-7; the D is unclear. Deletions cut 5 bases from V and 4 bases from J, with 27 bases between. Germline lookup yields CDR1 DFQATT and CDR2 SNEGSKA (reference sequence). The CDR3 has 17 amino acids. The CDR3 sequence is CSAPTKSLAAPVYEQYF. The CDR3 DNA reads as TGCAGTGCTCCCACCAAGAGCCTTGCGGCCCCTGTATACGAGCAGTACTTC.

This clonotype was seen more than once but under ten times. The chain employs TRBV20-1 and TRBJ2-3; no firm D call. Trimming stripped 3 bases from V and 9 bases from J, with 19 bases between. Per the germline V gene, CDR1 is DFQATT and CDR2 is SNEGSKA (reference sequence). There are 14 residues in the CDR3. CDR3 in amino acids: CSARAASIVGTQYF. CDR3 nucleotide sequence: TGCAGTGCTAGGGCGGCTAGTATCGTAGGGACGCAGTATTTT.

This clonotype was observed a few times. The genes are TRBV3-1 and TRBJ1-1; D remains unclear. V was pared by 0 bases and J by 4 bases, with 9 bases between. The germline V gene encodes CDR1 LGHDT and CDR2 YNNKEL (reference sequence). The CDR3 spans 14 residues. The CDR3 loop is CASSQDPSSTEAFF. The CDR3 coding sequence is TGTGCCAGCAGCCAAGATCCGAGTAGCACTGAAGCTTTCTTT. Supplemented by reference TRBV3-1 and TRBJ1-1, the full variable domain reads DTAVSQTPKYLVTQMGNDKSIKCEQNLGHDTMYWYKQDSKKFLKIMFSYNNKELIINETVPNRFSPKSPDKAHLNLHINSLELGDSAVYFCASSQDPSSTEAFFGQGTRLTVV.

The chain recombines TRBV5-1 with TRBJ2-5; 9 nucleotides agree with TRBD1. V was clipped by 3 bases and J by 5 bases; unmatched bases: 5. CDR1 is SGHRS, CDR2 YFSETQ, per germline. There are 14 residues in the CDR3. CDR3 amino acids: CASSWKDRGETQYF. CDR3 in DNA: TGCGCCAGCAGCTGGAAAGACAGGGGGGAGACCCAGTACTTC. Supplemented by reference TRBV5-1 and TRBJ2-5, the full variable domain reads KAGVTQTPRYLIKTRGQQVTLSCSPISGHRSVSWYQQTPGQGLQFLFEYFSETQRNKGNFPGRFSGRQFSNSRSEMNVSTLELGDSALYLCASSWKDRGETQYFGPGTRLLVL.

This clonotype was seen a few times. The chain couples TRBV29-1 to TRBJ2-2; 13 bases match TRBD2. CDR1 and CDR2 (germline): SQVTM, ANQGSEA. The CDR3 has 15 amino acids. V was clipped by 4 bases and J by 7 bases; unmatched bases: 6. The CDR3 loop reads CSVAGTSGKVGELFF. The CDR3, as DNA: TGCAGCGTTGCTGGGACTAGCGGGAAGGTCGGGGAGCTGTTTTTT.

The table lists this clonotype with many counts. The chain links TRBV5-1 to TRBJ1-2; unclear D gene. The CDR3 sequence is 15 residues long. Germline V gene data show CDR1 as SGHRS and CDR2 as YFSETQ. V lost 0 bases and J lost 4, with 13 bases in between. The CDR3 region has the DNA TGCGCCAGCAGCTTGGTGGGCAGCGCGCCCTATGGCTACACCTTC. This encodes CASSLVGSAPYGYTF.

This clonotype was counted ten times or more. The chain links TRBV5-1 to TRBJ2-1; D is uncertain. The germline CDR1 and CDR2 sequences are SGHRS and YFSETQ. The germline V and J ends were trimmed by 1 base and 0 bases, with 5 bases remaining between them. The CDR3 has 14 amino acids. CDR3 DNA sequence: TGCGCCAGCAGCTTGTCTCCCTCCTACAATGAGCAGTTCTTC. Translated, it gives CASSLSPSYNEQFF.

The CDR3 sequence is CSASPGNTGELFF. The DNA for the CDR3 is TGCAGTGCTTCACCAGGGAACACCGGGGAGCTGTTTTTT. J is TRBJ2-2 and V is TRBV20-1; D is uncertain. This CDR3 has 13 amino acids. CDR1 and CDR2 from the germline V gene are DFQATT and SNEGSKA (reference sequence). V lost 5 bases to trimming and J lost 1 base, with 8 bases between them.

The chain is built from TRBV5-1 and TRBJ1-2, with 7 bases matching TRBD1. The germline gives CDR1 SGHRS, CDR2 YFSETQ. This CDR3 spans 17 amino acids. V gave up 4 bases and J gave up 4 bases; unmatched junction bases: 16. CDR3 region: CASSPGGTDKLIYGYTF. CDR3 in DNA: TGCGCCAGCAGCCCGGGGGGGACAGACAAACTAATCTATGGCTACACCTTC. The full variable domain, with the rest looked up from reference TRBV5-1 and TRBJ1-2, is KAGVTQTPRYLIKTRGQQVTLSCSPISGHRSVSWYQQTPGQGLQFLFEYFSETQRNKGNFPGRFSGRQFSNSRSEMNVSTLELGDSALYLCASSPGGTDKLIYGYTFGSGTRLTVV.